The clone carrying this T cell receptor (beta chain) showed up just once. Its target is unknown. These data originate in a study of shared clonotypes between healthy human individuals. The overall study: Each donor's CD8 memory used one plate, CD8 naive two, each CD4 subset three.

TCRdb keeps only in-frame clones here, not all; method: immunoSEQ multiplex PCR. Found here are some 2,500,000 clones, about 90% of them singletons; the top ten hold more than 0.35%. Overall study results and limits: Measured sharing among donors was expected to vary with sequencing depth.

The study enrolled healthy HIV-negative adults without recent acute infections or vaccinations as donors. V gave up 0 bases and J gave up 4 bases, with 13 bases separating them. Germline lookup yields CDR1 MGHRA and CDR2 YSYEKL. The CDR3 extends over 15 amino acids. The chain couples TRBV4-1 to TRBJ2-7, with D possibly matching TRBD2 (6 bases). The sequenced sample consisted of naive CD4+ T cells from PBMCs. Subset of the sample: CD45RA+ positively selected. The receptor was derived from a young man in good health. Some clones in this sample may be carry-over from other donors' samples. Here the CDR3 reads CASSQDASVVYEQYF. As DNA, the CDR3 is TGCGCCAGCAGCCAAGATGCTAGCGTGGTTTACGAGCAGTACTTC.